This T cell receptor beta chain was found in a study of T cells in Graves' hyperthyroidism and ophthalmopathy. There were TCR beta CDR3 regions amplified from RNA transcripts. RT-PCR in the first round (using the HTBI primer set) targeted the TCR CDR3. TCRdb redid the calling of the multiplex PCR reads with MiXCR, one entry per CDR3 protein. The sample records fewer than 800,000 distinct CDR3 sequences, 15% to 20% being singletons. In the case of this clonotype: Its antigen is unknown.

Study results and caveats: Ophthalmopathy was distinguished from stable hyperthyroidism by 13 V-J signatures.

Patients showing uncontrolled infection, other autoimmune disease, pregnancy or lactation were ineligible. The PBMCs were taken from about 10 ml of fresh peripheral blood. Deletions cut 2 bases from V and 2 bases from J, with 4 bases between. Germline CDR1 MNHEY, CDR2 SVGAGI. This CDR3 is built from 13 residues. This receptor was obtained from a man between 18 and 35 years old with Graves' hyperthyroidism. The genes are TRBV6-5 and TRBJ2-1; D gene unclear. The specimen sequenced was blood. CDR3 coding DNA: TGTGCCAGCAGTTACGAGCCCTACAATGAGCAGTTCTTC. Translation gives CASSYEPYNEQFF.